Below, 22 T cell receptor beta chains from the same sample are listed, as sequenced in a study of cytomegalovirus exposure and HLA in healthy donors. Sequenced by immunoSEQ multiplex PCR; TCRdb stores in-frame clones only, minus some. The sample contains 150,000 to 200,000 clones, about 80% of which appear only once. The sequenced sample consisted of PBMCs. These receptors came from a man aged 18 to 30 in good health and CMV-seropositive.

The chain joins TRBV9 to TRBJ1-2, with 7 nucleotides matching TRBD1. In germline, CDR1 is SGDLS, CDR2 YYNGEE. The CDR3 has 12 residues. After removal of 6 bases from V and 8 bases from J, the junction contained 7 bases not matched to a gene. The CDR3 DNA reads TGTGCCAGCACTCGACAGGGTGGAGGCTACACCTTC. Its translation: CASTRQGGGYTF.

This clone was seen once. This sequence joins TRBV18 and TRBJ2-4, with D possibly being TRBD1 (7 bases). Germline V gene data show CDR1 as KGHSH and CDR2 as LQKENI. The CDR3 has 18 residues. V dropped 0 bases and J dropped 0 bases, with 15 bases sitting between them. CDR3 nucleotide sequence: TGTGCCAGCTCACCACCCTCCAGGGGGGTATTAGCCAAAAACATTCAGTACTTC. Its protein is CASSPPSRGVLAKNIQYF.

V gene TRBV6-5 combines with J gene TRBJ2-1; tentatively, D is TRBD2 (6 bases). Germline V lookup: CDR1 MNHEY, CDR2 SVGAGI. Trimming cost V 6 bases and J 0 bases, with 12 bases left between them. The CDR3 sequence is 15 residues long. The DNA for the CDR3 is TGTGCCAGCAGGAATAGCGGTGCCTCCTACAATGAGCAGTTCTTC. Translating it yields CASRNSGASYNEQFF.

The chain joins TRBV27 to TRBJ1-1, with TRBD1 matching 8 bases. Germline V gene lookup returns CDR1 MNHEY and CDR2 SMNVEV (reference sequence). J lost 2 bases, V lost 4 bases, and 12 bases had no gene match. The length of the CDR3 is 17 residues. CDR3 protein: CASSSPTGGRGNTEAFF. CDR3 DNA: TGTGCCAGCAGTTCCCCTACAGGGGGTCGGGGTAACACTGAAGCTTTCTTT.

This clone was seen a few times. This chain links TRBV14 with TRBJ2-2; D is undetermined. The CDR3 is made up of 11 amino acids. Trimming pared 4 bases from V and 6 bases from J, leaving 3 bases between. Germline V CDR1 and CDR2: SGHDN, FVKESK. CDR3 loop: CASSPSGELFF. CDR3 sequence (DNA): TGTGCCAGCAGCCCGTCCGGGGAGCTGTTTTTT.

In its sample, this clone was seen once. The chain recombines TRBV7-8 with TRBJ1-4, with TRBD1 as a possible D gene (5 bases). CDR3 length: 15 amino acids. Looked up from germline, CDR1 is SGHVS and CDR2 is FQNEAQ. The germline V and J ends were trimmed by 2 bases and 6 bases, with 13 bases remaining between them. CDR3 DNA: TGTGCCAGCAGCTTAACGGGCCGGGGGGATGAAAAACTGTTTTTT. It is translated as CASSLTGRGDEKLFF.

V and J are TRBV19 and TRBJ2-5; maybe TRBD1 (6 bases). The CDR3 loop spans 14 amino acids. Germline loops: CDR1 LNHDA, CDR2 SQIVND (reference sequence). V lost 3 bases and J 9 bases, leaving 17 bases between the germline ends. The DNA of the CDR3 is TGTGCCAGTAGTATGGACCAGGGGCATAGGGCCCAGTACTTC. This gives the protein CASSMDQGHRAQYF.

The rearrangement joins TRBV7-2 to TRBJ2-3, with D hard to call. Germline V gives CDR1 SGHTA, CDR2 FQGNSA. Trimming removed 3 bases at V and 2 bases at J, with 9 bases between. The CDR3 is 14 residues long. The CDR3 here is CASSFRLSTDTQYF. CDR3 nucleotide sequence: TGTGCCAGCAGCTTCCGGTTATCCACAGATACGCAGTATTTT. The variable domain in full, with the rest retrieved from reference TRBV7-2 and TRBJ2-3, is GAGVSQSPSNKVTEKGKDVELRCDPISGHTALYWYRQSLGQGLEFLIYFQGNSAPDKSGLPSDRFSAERTGGSVSTLTIQRTQQEDSAVYLCASSFRLSTDTQYFGPGTRLTVL.

The chain links TRBV20-1 to TRBJ2-5, with D perhaps TRBD1 (5 bases). CDR3 size: 11 residues. CDR1 is DFQATT, CDR2 SNEGSKA, per germline (reference sequence). CDR3 DNA: TGCAGCGCACAGGACCAAGAGACCCAGTACTTC. It translates to CSAQDQETQYF.

The chain is built from TRBV19 and TRBJ1-3; D might be TRBD1 (6 bases). The CDR3 runs to 11 residues. CDR1 LNHDA and CDR2 SQIVND come from the germline V gene (reference sequence). Trimming removed 10 bases at V and 2 bases at J, with 6 bases between. The CDR3 sequence: CATGAGNTIYF. The CDR3 nucleotides are TGTGCCACAGGGGCTGGAAACACCATATATTTT.

This rearrangement joins TRBV28 to TRBJ2-4; no definite D call. The germline V gene encodes CDR1 MDHEN and CDR2 SYDVKM. Trimming removed 7 bases from V and 10 bases from J, with 14 bases in between. The CDR3 loop spans 12 amino acids. Written as DNA, the CDR3 is TGTGCCAGCACCAAAGCCCTCGGGATTCAGTACTTC. Translated, it gives CASTKALGIQYF.

The J gene is TRBJ1-5, the V gene TRBV7-2; tentative D call: TRBD1 (6 bases). Germline CDR1 and CDR2: SGHTA and FQGNSA. V gave up 5 bases and J gave up 0 bases, with 11 bases separating them. The CDR3 runs to 15 residues. For the CDR3, the DNA is TGTGCCAGCAGCGGATGGACAGATAGCAATCAGCCCCAGCATTTT. Encoded protein: CASSGWTDSNQPQHF.

This clone has just a few counts. The genes are TRBV28 and TRBJ1-2; D perhaps matches TRBD1 (5 bases). In germline, CDR1 is MDHEN, CDR2 SYDVKM. V lost 4 bases, J lost 4 bases, and 10 bases lay in between. The CDR3 is 13 residues long. The CDR3 sequence is CASSYGTSYGYTF. The CDR3 region has the DNA TGTGCCAGCAGTTACGGGACTAGCTATGGCTACACCTTC.

A word on this clone: Other DNA sequences in the sample encode the same CDR3. The V call is TRBV25-1, the J call TRBJ2-7; D uncertain. Germline V gene data show CDR1 as MGHDK and CDR2 as SYGVNS. The CDR3 runs 12 residues. Trimming took 4 bases from V and 2 from J, leaving 6 bases between them. The CDR3 nucleotides are TGTGCCAGCAGTGCAGACACCTACGAGCAGTACTTC. Translation gives CASSADTYEQYF.

The chain joins TRBV6-5 to TRBJ1-5; D possibly corresponds to TRBD1 (6 bases). The germline V gene encodes CDR1 MNHEY and CDR2 SVGAGI. There are 15 residues in the CDR3. The ends were cut back, 7 bases at V and 7 bases at J, with 20 bases in the middle. The chain's CDR3 is CASIRGTTTGQPQHF. The CDR3 DNA follows: TGTGCCAGCATAAGGGGGACGACTACGGGACAGCCCCAGCATTTT.

The J gene is TRBJ1-1, the V gene TRBV28; 10 bases map to TRBD1. Germline assignment: CDR1 MDHEN and CDR2 SYDVKM. The CDR3 has 15 residues. Unmatched junction bases numbered 6, after V lost 7 bases and J lost 1 base. Written as DNA, the CDR3 is TGTGCCAGCATCCTAGGGGACAGGGGGAACACTGAAGCTTTCTTT. Protein product: CASILGDRGNTEAFF.

The chain recombines TRBV30 with TRBJ2-3; 7 bases are shared with TRBD1. Germline CDR1 reads GTSNPN; CDR2 reads SVGIG (reference sequence). CDR3 length equals 15 residues. Trimming took 0 bases from V and 2 from J; bases not matched to a gene: 5. CDR3 DNA sequence: TGTGCCTGGAGTGTGGGGGACAGAACCACAGATACGCAGTATTTT. Its protein product is CAWSVGDRTTDTQYF.

The CDR3 nucleotides are TGTGCCAGCAGCTCGGCCGAGCCAGGGCTCGAGCAGTACTTC. Translation gives CASSSAEPGLEQYF. The chain combines TRBV7-2 with TRBJ2-7, with D perhaps TRBD1 (5 bases). CDR1 and CDR2 (germline): SGHTA, FQGNSA. The CDR3 length is 14 residues. V was trimmed by 4 bases and J by 6 bases, leaving 16 bases between them.

The rearrangement joins TRBV7-6 to TRBJ2-7; unclear D gene. V lost 0 bases and J 1 base, leaving 4 bases between the germline ends. Germline V gene sequence: CDR1 SGHVS, CDR2 FNYEAQ. The length of the CDR3 is 13 residues. Here the CDR3 DNA reads TGTGCCAGCAGCTTAGCGCTATCCTACGAGCAGTACTTC. Amino acids: CASSLALSYEQYF.

V and J are TRBV30 and TRBJ2-7; 8 bases agree with TRBD1. This CDR3 has 13 amino acids. Trimming took 2 bases from V and 3 from J; bases not matched to a gene: 3. Germline V CDR1 and CDR2: GTSNPN, SVGIG (reference sequence). The CDR3 coding sequence is TGTGCCTGGAGTTCCGACAGGGGCTACGAGCAGTACTTC. Translated: CAWSSDRGYEQYF.

This chain uses TRBV2 with TRBJ2-5, with TRBD2 identical over 7 bases. Germline lookup yields CDR1 SNHLY and CDR2 FYNNEI. This CDR3 region has 16 residues. Trimming removed 6 bases from V and 4 bases from J; junction bases left unmatched: 14. CDR3 bases: TGTGCCAGCAGAGCTCGAGCGGGAAAGGCCTTAGAGACCCAGTACTTC. Translating it yields CASRARAGKALETQYF.

The gene calls are TRBV14 and TRBJ2-2; 7 bases line up with TRBD2. Germline CDR1 is SGHDN and CDR2 is FVKESK. There are 14 residues in the CDR3. The V gene end was trimmed by 7 bases and the J gene end by 4 bases; junction bases not matched to a gene: 6. The CDR3 reads CASKRGPSTGELFF. The CDR3 DNA sequence: TGTGCCAGCAAGCGGGGACCCTCCACCGGGGAGCTGTTTTTT.